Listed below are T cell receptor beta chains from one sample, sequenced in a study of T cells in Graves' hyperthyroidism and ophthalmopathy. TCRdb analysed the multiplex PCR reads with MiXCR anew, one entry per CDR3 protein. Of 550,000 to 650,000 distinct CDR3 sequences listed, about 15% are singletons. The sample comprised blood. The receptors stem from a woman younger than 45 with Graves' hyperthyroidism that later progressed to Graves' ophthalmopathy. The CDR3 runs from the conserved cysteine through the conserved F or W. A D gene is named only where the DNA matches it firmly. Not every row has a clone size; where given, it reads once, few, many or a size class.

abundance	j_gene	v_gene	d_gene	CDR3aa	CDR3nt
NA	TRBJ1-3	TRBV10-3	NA	CAISGGVVSGNTIYF	TGTGCCATCAGTGGGGGGGTCGTCTCTGGAAACACCATATATTTT
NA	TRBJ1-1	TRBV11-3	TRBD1	CASSLVQGGYTEAFF	TGTGCCAGCAGCTTAGTTCAAGGGGGCTACACTGAAGCTTTCTTT
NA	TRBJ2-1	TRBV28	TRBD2	CASGPWTSAHNEQFF	TGTGCCAGCGGCCCTTGGACTAGCGCCCACAATGAGCAGTTCTTC
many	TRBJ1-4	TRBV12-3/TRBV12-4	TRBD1	CASSTDRVWEKLFF	TGTGCCAGCAGCACGGACAGGGTCTGGGAAAAGCTGTTTTTT
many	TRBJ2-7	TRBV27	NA	CASSLIGITYEQYF	TGTGCCAGCAGTTTGATAGGGATAACCTACGAGCAGTACTTC
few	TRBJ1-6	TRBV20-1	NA	CSAPAGGAYNSPLHF	TGCAGTGCCCCCGCTGGGGGTGCCTATAATTCACCCCTCCACTTT
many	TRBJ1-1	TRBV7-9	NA	CASSSVGGPGTEAFF	TGTGCCAGCAGCTCCGTAGGAGGCCCAGGCACTGAAGCTTTCTTT
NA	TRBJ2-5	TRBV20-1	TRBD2	CSAHGLAGASQGTQYF	TGCAGTGCCCACGGACTAGCGGGAGCTTCCCAAGGGACCCAGTACTTC
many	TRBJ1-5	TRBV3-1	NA	CASSQVGDEKPQHF	TGTGCCAGCAGCCAAGTTGGGGATGAGAAGCCCCAGCATTTT
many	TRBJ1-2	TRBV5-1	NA	CASSPIGLGGYTF	TGCGCCAGCAGCCCTATTGGACTGGGTGGCTACACCTTC
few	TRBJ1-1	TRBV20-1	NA	CSARDRRTEAFF	TGCAGTGCTAGAGATAGGCGGACTGAAGCTTTCTTT
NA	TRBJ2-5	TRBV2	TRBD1	CASSASGTGKETQYF	TGTGCCAGCAGTGCGTCCGGGACAGGGAAAGAGACCCAGTACTTC
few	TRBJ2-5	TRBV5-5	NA	CASSPTGIVQETQYF	TGTGCCAGCAGCCCAACAGGGATCGTCCAAGAGACCCAGTACTTC
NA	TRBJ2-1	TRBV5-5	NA	CASSQVRGPYNEQFF	TGTGCCAGCAGCCAAGTTAGGGGCCCCTACAATGAGCAGTTCTTC
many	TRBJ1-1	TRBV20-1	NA	CSASWGNPEAFF	TGCAGTGCTAGTTGGGGGAACCCTGAAGCTTTCTTT
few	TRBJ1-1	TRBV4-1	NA	CASSQPGGTEAFF	TGCGCCAGCAGCCAACCCGGGGGGACTGAAGCTTTCTTT
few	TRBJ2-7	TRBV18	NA	CASREDQTAGEQYF	TGTGCCAGCCGGGAAGACCAGACGGCTGGGGAGCAGTACTTC
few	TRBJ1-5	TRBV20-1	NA	CSAIPYSNQPQHF	TGCAGTGCTATTCCCTATAGCAATCAGCCCCAGCATTTT
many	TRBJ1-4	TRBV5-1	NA	CASSLAGLDSNEKLFF	TGCGCCAGCAGCTTGGCAGGGTTGGATTCTAATGAAAAACTGTTTTTT
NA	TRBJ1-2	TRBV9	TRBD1	CASSVGQGVNYGYTF	TGTGCCAGCAGCGTCGGACAGGGGGTTAACTATGGCTACACCTTC
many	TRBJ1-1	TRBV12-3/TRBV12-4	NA	CASGLGGGPNTEAFF	TGTGCCAGTGGTCTGGGTGGGGGCCCGAACACTGAAGCTTTCTTT
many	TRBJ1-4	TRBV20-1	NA	CSARDIQGSNEKLFF	TGCAGTGCTAGAGATATCCAGGGGTCTAATGAAAAACTGTTTTTT
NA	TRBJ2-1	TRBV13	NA	CASSLMSNEQFF	TGTGCCAGCAGCTTAATGAGCAATGAGCAGTTCTTC
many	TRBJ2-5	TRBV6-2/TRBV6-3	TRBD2	CASSYFSSGTKTQYF	TGTGCCAGCAGTTACTTCTCTAGCGGGACGAAGACCCAGTACTTC
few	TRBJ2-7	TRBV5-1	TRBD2	CASSTGLAGGGLHEQYF	TGCGCCAGCAGCACTGGACTAGCGGGAGGGGGACTACACGAGCAGTACTTC
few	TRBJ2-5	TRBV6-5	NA	CASWTERETQYF	TGTGCCAGTTGGACAGAGAGGGAGACCCAGTACTTC
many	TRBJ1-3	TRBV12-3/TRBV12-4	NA	CASSNGDRRSGNTIYF	TGTGCCAGCAGTAACGGAGACAGGCGCTCTGGAAACACCATATATTTT
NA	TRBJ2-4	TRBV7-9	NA	CAGTDGLAKNIQYF	TGTGCCGGGACGGACGGGTTGGCCAAAAACATTCAGTACTTC
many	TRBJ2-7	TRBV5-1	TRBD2	CASRDGRSYEQYF	TGCGCCAGCAGGGACGGGAGGTCCTACGAGCAGTACTTC
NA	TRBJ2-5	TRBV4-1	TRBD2	CASSQVGSGGKQYF	TGCGCCAGCAGCCAAGTGGGAAGCGGGGGGAAACAGTACTTC
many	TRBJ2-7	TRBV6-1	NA	CASSELGYPYEQYF	TGTGCCAGCAGTGAACTGGGGTACCCCTACGAGCAGTACTTC
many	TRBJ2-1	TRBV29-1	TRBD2	CSVYLYPGLAGGWDEQFF	TGCAGCGTTTACTTATACCCGGGACTAGCGGGAGGATGGGATGAGCAGTTCTTC
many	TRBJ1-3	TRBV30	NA	CAWSTGTGNTIYF	TGTGCCTGGAGTACAGGGACTGGAAACACCATATATTTT
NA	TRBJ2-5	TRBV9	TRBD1	CASSAGTGLNQYF	TGTGCCAGCAGCGCCGGGACAGGGCTGAACCAGTACTTC
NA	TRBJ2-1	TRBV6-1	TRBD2	CAHLGKGTSEWDEQFF	TGTGCCCATCTTGGAAAAGGGACTAGCGAATGGGATGAGCAGTTCTTC
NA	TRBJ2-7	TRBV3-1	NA	CASSQAYVGTGGRQYF	TGTGCCAGCAGCCAAGCGTACGTGGGGACCGGGGGCAGGCAGTACTTC
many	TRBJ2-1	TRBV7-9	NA	CASSPRGTAFYNEQFF	TGTGCCAGCAGCCCAAGGGGCACAGCCTTTTACAATGAGCAGTTCTTC
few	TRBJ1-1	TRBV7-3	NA	CASSPQGLAEAFF	TGTGCCAGCAGCCCTCAGGGTTTGGCGGAAGCTTTCTTT
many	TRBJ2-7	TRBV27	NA	CASSFEGPTYEQYF	TGTGCCAGCAGTTTTGAAGGGCCCACTTACGAGCAGTACTTC
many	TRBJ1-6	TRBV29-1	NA	CSVMEDSSFNSPLHF	TGCAGCGTTATGGAGGACAGTAGCTTCAATTCACCCCTCCACTTT
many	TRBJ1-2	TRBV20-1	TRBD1	CSALDRGYYGYTF	TGCAGTGCTTTGGACAGGGGATACTATGGCTACACCTTC
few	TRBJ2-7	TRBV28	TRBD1	CASSSLGTGTPYEQYF	TGTGCCAGCAGTTCCCTCGGGACAGGGACCCCCTACGAGCAGTACTTC
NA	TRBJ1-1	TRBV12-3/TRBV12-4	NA	CASSLTGGDGTEAFF	TGTGCCAGCAGTCTAACGGGGGGGGATGGGACTGAAGCTTTCTTT
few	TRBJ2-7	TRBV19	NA	CATRPPGYTYEQYF	TGTGCCACCCGGCCCCCAGGGTACACCTACGAGCAGTACTTC
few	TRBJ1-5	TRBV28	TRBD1	CASSSTDRGDNQPQHF	TGTGCCAGCAGCTCTACAGACAGGGGCGATAATCAGCCCCAGCATTTT
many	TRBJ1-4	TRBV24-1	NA	CAPTRTERKDEKLFF	TGTGCCCCCACACGGACGGAGCGCAAGGATGAAAAACTGTTTTTT
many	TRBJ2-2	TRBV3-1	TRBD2	CASSQSGRLAGGIDTGELFF	TGTGCCAGCAGCCAAAGTGGGAGACTAGCGGGAGGGATTGACACCGGGGAGCTGTTTTTT
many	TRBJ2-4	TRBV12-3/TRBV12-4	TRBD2	CASTSYRGVRDIQYF	TGTGCCAGCACCTCTTACCGGGGGGTCCGGGACATTCAGTACTTC
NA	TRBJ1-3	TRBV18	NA	CASSPLGERGNTIYF	TGTGCCAGCTCACCACTCGGCGAGCGAGGAAACACCATATATTTT
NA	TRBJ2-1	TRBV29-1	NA	CSAPEPTRNNEQFF	TGCAGCGCTCCCGAGCCAACACGTAACAATGAGCAGTTCTTC
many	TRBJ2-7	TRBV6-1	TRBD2	CASSEVIAGSSYEQYF	TGTGCCAGCAGTGAAGTGATAGCGGGAAGCTCCTACGAGCAGTACTTC
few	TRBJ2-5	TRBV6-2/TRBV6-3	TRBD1	CASSYPDRRETQYF	TGTGCCAGCAGTTACCCGGACAGGAGGGAGACCCAGTACTTC
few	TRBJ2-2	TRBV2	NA	CASTSFSPGELFF	TGTGCCAGCACATCTTTTAGCCCCGGGGAGCTGTTTTTT
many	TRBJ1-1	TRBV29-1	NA	CSVKGTEAFF	TGCAGCGTGAAGGGCACTGAAGCTTTCTTT
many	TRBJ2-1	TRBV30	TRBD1	CAWSGFREDRGNEQFF	TGTGCCTGGAGTGGGTTCCGGGAGGACAGGGGCAATGAGCAGTTCTTC
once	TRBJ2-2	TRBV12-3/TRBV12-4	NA	CASARGGELFF	TGTGCCAGCGCTCGAGGCGGGGAGCTGTTTTTT
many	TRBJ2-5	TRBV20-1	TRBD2	CSASGLAGLQETQYF	TGCAGTGCTAGTGGACTAGCGGGACTACAAGAGACCCAGTACTTC
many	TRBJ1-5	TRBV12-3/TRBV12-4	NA	CASSSPVGGSQPQHF	TGTGCCAGCAGTTCTCCGGTAGGAGGGTCTCAGCCCCAGCATTTT
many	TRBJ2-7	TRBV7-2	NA	CASSLAGGASYEQYF	TGTGCCAGCAGCTTAGCGGGGGGCGCGTCCTACGAGCAGTACTTC